The 10 T cell receptor beta chains listed next were all sequenced from one sample in a study of shared clonotypes between healthy human individuals. CD45RO-negative, CCR7-positively selected cells formed the naive CD8 fraction, excluding terminally differentiated effector memory CD45RA+ cells. Measured with immunoSEQ multiplex PCR; TCRdb has only the in-frame clones, and not every one. In the table there are under 1 million clones, over 90% of which are singletons. The sequencing sample was made of naive CD8+ T cells sorted from blood. The origin of the receptors is a man aged 25-40 years in good health.

The V call is TRBV5-8, the J call TRBJ2-2, with D unclear. Looked up from germline, CDR1 is SGHTS and CDR2 is YDEGEE. This CDR3 has 12 residues. Trimming removed 2 bases from V and 5 bases from J, with 4 bases in between. CDR3 residues: CASSFLTGELFF. The CDR3 bases are TGTGCCAGCAGCTTTCTGACCGGGGAGCTGTTTTTT.

This chain joins TRBV5-6 and TRBJ2-1, with 7 nucleotides matching TRBD1. V shed 4 bases, J shed 4 bases, and the junction held 8 bases outside the gene matches. The CDR3 totals 15 residues. Germline values: CDR1 SGHDT, CDR2 YYEEEE. The CDR3 DNA reads TGTGCCAGCAGCCTATACAGGGGCCTATACAATGAGCAGTTCTTC. This gives the protein CASSLYRGLYNEQFF.

Comments on this clone: The sample carries other DNA sequences with the same CDR3. This chain connects TRBV19 to TRBJ2-1; D uncertain. The CDR3 is 14 amino acids. Germline V gene lookup returns CDR1 LNHDA and CDR2 SQIVND (reference sequence). With 1 base removed from V and 4 bases from J, the gap between germline ends came to 8 bases. CDR3 in amino acids: CASSIVSSYNEQFF. In DNA form, the CDR3 reads TGTGCCAGTAGTATAGTGTCCAGTTACAATGAGCAGTTCTTC.

CDR3 protein: CASSQGDNYVEEKLFF. Here the CDR3 DNA reads TGCGCCAGCAGCCAGGGTGACAATTATGTAGAGGAAAAACTGTTTTTT. This chain connects TRBV4-1 to TRBJ1-4, with D unresolved. Trimming removed 3 bases at V and 8 bases at J, with 19 bases between. Germline CDR1 and CDR2: MGHRA and YSYEKL. The CDR3 runs 16 residues.

V usage is TRBV28 and J usage is TRBJ2-1; TRBD1 might be the D (6 bases). Trimming shortened V by 3 bases and J by 8 bases, and 17 bases separated the two germline ends. The germline gives CDR1 MDHEN, CDR2 SYDVKM. The CDR3 extends over 15 amino acids. CDR3 DNA: TGTGCCAGCAGTTTCGAGGACAGCCAAACCGATGAGCAGTTCTTC. It translates to CASSFEDSQTDEQFF.

The chain couples TRBV7-9 to TRBJ2-3; 9 positions match TRBD1. Per the germline V gene, CDR1 is SEHNR and CDR2 is FQNEAQ (reference sequence). The CDR3 is 16 residues long. Trimming at V came to 5 bases and at J to 6 bases, leaving 12 bases not matched to a gene. The DNA of the CDR3 is TGTGCCAGCAGCCTAAACCGGGACAGGGTCGTTGATACGCAGTATTTT. It translates to CASSLNRDRVVDTQYF. Variable domain in full (rest from reference TRBV7-9 and TRBJ2-3): DTGVSQNPRHKITKRGQNVTFRCDPISEHNRLYWYRQTLGQGPEFLTYFQNEAQLEKSRLLSDRFSAERPKGSFSTLEIQRTEQGDSAMYLCASSLNRDRVVDTQYFGPGTRLTVL.

The genes are TRBV7-8 and TRBJ2-7; TRBD1 aligns across 7 bases. V was pared by 5 bases and J by 3 bases, with 10 bases of the junction left unmatched. The CDR3 totals 15 residues. Germline V gene lookup returns CDR1 SGHVS and CDR2 FQNEAQ. Written as DNA, the CDR3 is TGTGCCAGCAGCCAGGGGGTCCTTGGGGTCTACGAGCAGTACTTC. It translates to CASSQGVLGVYEQYF.

The V gene is TRBV19, the J gene TRBJ2-3, with 10 bases identical to TRBD2. The CDR3 is 15 residues long. Germline CDR1 is LNHDA and CDR2 is SQIVND (reference sequence). V shed 5 bases, J shed 4 bases, and the junction held 6 bases outside the gene matches. DNA for the CDR3: TGTGCCAGTAGTTGGGCTAGCGGGAGATCAGATACGCAGTATTTT. Residues: CASSWASGRSDTQYF.

The rearrangement joins TRBV9 to TRBJ2-1; no firm D call. The CDR3 is made up of 14 amino acids. Per the germline V gene, CDR1 is SGDLS and CDR2 is YYNGEE. Trimming left V 4 bases short and J 5 bases short, with 13 bases between. The chain's CDR3 is CASSPTVPHNEQFF. The CDR3 DNA sequence: TGTGCCAGCAGCCCCACGGTCCCCCACAATGAGCAGTTCTTC.

The V and J genes are TRBV6-5 and TRBJ1-2; D perhaps matches TRBD1 (5 bases). The V gene's germline CDR1 is MNHEY and CDR2 SVGAGI. The CDR3 consists of 12 residues. V was pared by 3 bases and J by 6 bases, with 8 bases between. CDR3 protein: CASSYGGHGYTF. DNA for the CDR3: TGTGCCAGCAGTTATGGGGGTCATGGCTACACCTTC.